These T cell receptor beta chains were read from a single sample in a study of blood T cell repertoires in COVID-19. Clones were read by immunoSEQ multiplex PCR, and TCRdb kept only the in-frame ones, dropping some. The data hold around 100,000 clones, with roughly nine tenths observed a single time. The specimen was peripheral blood. These receptor sequences come from a man aged 60 to 69 with acute or convalescent COVID-19. CDR3s include the opening cysteine and the closing phenylalanine or tryptophan. A D gene is named only where the DNA matches it firmly. Not every row has a clone size; where given, it reads once, few, many or a size class.

TRBJ1-2	NA	NA	TRBV5-1	16	CASSSTLTAHSDGYTF	TGCGCCAGCAGCTCTACTTTGACAGCCCATTCCGATGGCTACACCTTC
TRBJ1-3	TRBD1	NA	TRBV7-9	17	CASSLIQGILSGNTIYF	TGTGCCAGCAGCTTAATACAGGGGATACTCTCTGGAAACACCATATATTTT
TRBJ1-6	NA	NA	TRBV11-2	13	CASSRTADSPLHF	TGTGCCAGCAGCCGGACAGCCGATTCACCCCTCCACTTT
TRBJ2-3	TRBD2	NA	TRBV2	15	CASNGTSGSTDTQYF	TGTGCCAGCAACGGGACTAGCGGATCCACAGATACGCAGTATTTT
TRBJ1-2	NA	NA	TRBV2	13	CASIGWGGGGYTF	TGTGCCAGCATAGGTTGGGGGGGAGGTGGCTACACCTTC
TRBJ2-7	TRBD2	NA	TRBV29-1	11	CSGGLGYEQYF	TGCAGCGGGGGACTAGGCTACGAGCAGTACTTC
TRBJ1-2	NA	NA	TRBV5-4	13	CASSLNSPYGYTF	TGTGCCAGCAGCTTAAACAGTCCATATGGCTACACCTTC
TRBJ2-1	NA	once	TRBV5-4	14	CASSLDRFYNEQFF	TGTGCCAGCAGCTTGGACAGGTTCTACAATGAGCAGTTCTTC
TRBJ2-7	NA	NA	TRBV27	14	CASSYSQGSYEQYF	TGTGCCAGCAGTTACTCACAGGGTTCCTACGAGCAGTACTTC
TRBJ1-6	NA	NA	TRBV9	16	CASSVGLRNENSPLHF	TGTGCCAGCAGCGTTGGGCTGAGAAACGAAAATTCACCCCTCCACTTT
TRBJ1-2	TRBD1	once	TRBV6-1	14	CASSEDRGLAGYTF	TGTGCCAGCAGTGAAGACAGGGGGCTCGCTGGCTACACCTTC
TRBJ1-1	NA	NA	TRBV28	12	CASSLLGAGAFF	TGTGCCAGCAGTTTATTGGGGGCTGGGGCTTTCTTT
TRBJ2-1	TRBD2	NA	TRBV19	18	CASSSWPWTSGRGNEQFF	TGTGCCAGTAGTAGCTGGCCTTGGACTAGCGGGAGGGGGAATGAGCAGTTCTTC
TRBJ1-1	NA	NA	TRBV10-1	13	CASSEQSNTEAFF	TGCGCCAGCAGTGAACAGTCGAACACTGAAGCTTTCTTT
TRBJ2-3	TRBD1	NA	TRBV11-3	14	CASSQGQGTDTQYF	TGTGCCAGCAGCCAGGGACAGGGCACAGATACGCAGTATTTT
TRBJ2-2	NA	NA	TRBV29-1	11	CSVVRAGELFF	TGCAGCGTTGTGCGGGCCGGGGAGCTGTTTTTT
TRBJ1-6	TRBD1	NA	TRBV5-1	13	CASSQQGNSPLHF	TGCGCCAGCAGCCAACAGGGGAATTCACCCCTCCACTTT
TRBJ1-5	NA	NA	TRBV6-5	15	CASRKTVNRNQPQHF	TGTGCCAGCAGGAAGACAGTAAACCGCAATCAGCCCCAGCATTTT
TRBJ2-5	NA	NA	TRBV3-1/TRBV3-2	14	CASSPRGFQETQYF	TGTGCCAGCAGCCCGCGGGGTTTCCAAGAGACCCAGTACTTC
TRBJ1-3	NA	few	TRBV21-1	20	CASSNTTVRLGPGSGNTIYF	TGTGCCAGCAGCAATACGACAGTCCGGTTGGGTCCAGGCTCTGGAAACACCATATATTTT